Below are 28 T cell receptor beta chains sequenced from a single sample in a study of regulatory T cells in long-lasting Graves disease. Investigators prepared the TCR beta libraries by applying iRepertoire HTBI primers and Arm-PCR of CDR3 regions. TCRdb reprocessed the multiplex PCR reads via MiXCR and lists one record per CDR3 protein. The table shows under 300,000 distinct CDR3 sequences, with 20% occurring only once. Time point in this sample: newly diagnosed GD, antithyroid drugs for less than 3 months. RNA from PBMCs was the source of the TCR library. The sequencing here drew on peripheral blood mononuclear cells (PBMCs), taken at new diagnosis, from a patient treated with antithyroid drugs. These receptors were obtained from a female donor with Graves disease.

The sample holds many counts of this clonotype. This sequence joins TRBV18 and TRBJ2-2; 7 nucleotides agree with TRBD1. This CDR3 region has 15 residues. Trimming removed 8 bases from V and 0 bases from J; junction bases left unmatched: 6. Germline CDR1 and CDR2: KGHSH and LQKENI. CDR3: CASPRTGSNTGELFF. CDR3 DNA sequence: TGTGCCAGCCCAAGGACAGGATCGAACACCGGGGAGCTGTTTTTT. The full variable domain, with the rest looked up from reference TRBV18 and TRBJ2-2, is NAGVMQNPRHLVRRRGQEARLRCSPMKGHSHVYWYRQLPEEGLKFMVYLQKENIIDESGMPKERFSAEFPKEGPSILRIQQVVRGDSAAYFCASPRTGSNTGELFFGEGSRLTVL.

This clonotype occurred many times. CDR3 sequence: CASSPGGSQETQYF. The CDR3, as DNA: TGTGCCAGCAGTCCAGGGGGCAGCCAAGAGACCCAGTACTTC. The chain has TRBV2 and TRBJ2-5; TRBD1 matches at 8 bases. V trimming: 5 bases; J trimming: 1 base; junction bases outside the gene matches: 3. Germline-derived CDR1 and CDR2 are SNHLY and FYNNEI. The CDR3 has 14 amino acids.

J is TRBJ1-2 and V is TRBV28; 8 bases are a match to TRBD1. J lost 4 bases, V lost 6 bases, and 7 bases had no gene match. The CDR3 is made up of 14 amino acids. The germline V gene has CDR1 MDHEN and CDR2 SYDVKM. The CDR3 DNA is TGTGCCAGCAGGGGGACAGGTTATTCCTATGGCTACACCTTC. Residues: CASRGTGYSYGYTF.

This clonotype has more than one count but fewer than ten. The junction does not match germline at one end; this may be a read error. The rearrangement joins TRBV11-2 to TRBJ2-6, with a weak D call TRBD2 (5 bases). The CDR3 loop spans 15 amino acids. Germline V gives CDR1 SGHAT, CDR2 FQNNGV. As DNA, the CDR3 is TGCGCCAGCAGCCATCGGCGGGCTGGGGCCAACGTCCTGACTTTC. Translated: CASSHRRAGANVLTF.

About this clonotype itself: One base away lies a much larger clone, so this may be a sequencing read error. This sequence joins TRBV24-1 and TRBJ2-1, with TRBD2 matching over 10 bases. The CDR3 sequence is 15 residues long. CDR1 is KGHDR, CDR2 SFDVKD, per germline. Trimming removed 5 bases from V and 12 bases from J; junction bases left unmatched: 12. The CDR3 DNA sequence: TGTGCCACCAGTGGATTGCTAGCGGGAGCGAGTGGGCAGTTCTTC. This translates into CATSGLLAGASGQFF.

This clonotype is large in the sample. The rearrangement joins TRBV12-3 or TRBV12-4 to TRBJ2-7, with TRBD1 matching 7 bases. There are 14 residues in the CDR3. V trimming: 5 bases; J trimming: 2 bases; junction bases outside the gene matches: 6. The chain's CDR3 is CASSPGTATYEQYF. CDR3 nucleotide sequence: TGTGCCAGCAGTCCCGGGACAGCCACCTACGAGCAGTACTTC.

This clonotype was recorded at least ten times. The chain couples TRBV6-1 to TRBJ1-5, with D perhaps TRBD1 (6 bases). The ends were cut back, 6 bases at V and 1 base at J, with 16 bases in the middle. Per germline, CDR1 MNHNS and CDR2 SASEGT. The CDR3 has 16 amino acids. This chain's CDR3 is CASSPGRGASNQPQHF. The CDR3 DNA follows: TGTGCCAGCAGCCCAGGGAGGGGGGCCAGCAATCAGCCCCAGCATTTT.

Many counts were recorded for this clonotype. The chain recombines TRBV27 with TRBJ2-7, with D unclear. Germline CDR1 is MNHEY and CDR2 is SMNVEV (reference sequence). This CDR3 is 15 amino acids long. V was cut by 5 bases and J by 6 bases, with 20 bases left in between. The DNA of the CDR3 is TGTGCCAGCAGTCCAACCCCTATCGGCAAGTCCGAGCAGTACTTC. Protein sequence: CASSPTPIGKSEQYF.

This clonotype has at least ten counts. This chain links TRBV7-8 with TRBJ2-1; D gene ambiguous. The V end was cut by 1 base, the J end by 6 bases, with 7 bases between. Germline V gene data show CDR1 as SGHVS and CDR2 as FQNEAQ. CDR3 length: 13 residues. The CDR3 loop reads CASSLGVINEQFF. CDR3 coding DNA: TGTGCCAGCAGCTTAGGCGTTATCAATGAGCAGTTCTTC.

The J gene is TRBJ2-6, the V gene TRBV20-1, with TRBD1 as a possible D gene (7 bases). The V gene lost 1 base and the J gene lost 4 bases, with 11 bases spanning the gap. Germline CDR1 DFQATT, CDR2 SNEGSKA (reference sequence). The CDR3 consists of 15 residues. The CDR3 sequence: CSARGAGGGANVLTF. DNA for the CDR3: TGCAGTGCTAGAGGAGCAGGGGGGGGGGCCAACGTCCTGACTTTC.

This clonotype showed up just a few times. The J gene is TRBJ2-3, the V gene TRBV6-1, with a tentative D call TRBD1 (5 bases). The germline gives CDR1 MNHNS, CDR2 SASEGT. This CDR3 comprises 14 residues. The V end was cut by 7 bases, the J end by 3 bases, with 14 bases between. The CDR3 nucleotides read TGTGCCAGCACTGGGGCAGGGTGGACAGATACGCAGTATTTT. It specifies CASTGAGWTDTQYF.

This clonotype was recorded at least ten times. This chain joins TRBV11-3 and TRBJ2-3; D ambiguous. CDR3 length: 15 amino acids. Germline lookup yields CDR1 SGHNT and CDR2 YENEEA. V lost 3 bases and J lost 2, with 12 bases in between. CDR3: CASSFSRTPTDTQYF. For the CDR3, the DNA is TGTGCCAGCAGCTTTAGCCGCACACCCACAGATACGCAGTATTTT.

This clonotype was recorded many times. The chain couples TRBV12-5 to TRBJ2-5; 12 nucleotides align to TRBD2. The DNA end favors TRBJ2-1, so the J call may be wrong. This CDR3 region has 17 residues. Germline-derived CDR1 and CDR2 are LGHNT and FRNRAP. The CDR3 DNA reads as TGTGCTAGTGGTTTGCCACCCGGGACTAGCGGGTTTACTGAGCAGTTCTTC. Protein: CASGLPPGTSGFTEQFF.

With respect to this clonotype: A far larger clone is one nucleotide away, so this likely arose from a read error. J is TRBJ2-3 and V is TRBV2, with 9 bases fitting TRBD1. The DNA matches TRBJ2-1 better at its end, which makes the J call doubtful. CDR3 length equals 15 residues. CDR1 and CDR2 from the germline V gene are SNHLY and FYNNEI. CDR3 bases: TGTGCCGGCAGAAGCCGGGACAGGGTACGTACTGAGCAGTTCTTC. This gives the protein CAGRSRDRVRTEQFF.

V and J are TRBV28 and TRBJ2-3; TRBD2 aligns across 10 bases. From germline, CDR1 is MDHEN and CDR2 SYDVKM. The trim removed 5 bases at V and 5 bases at J, leaving 7 bases unmatched. The CDR3 has 15 residues. The CDR3 spells CASSLRAGGQDTQYF. CDR3 in DNA: TGTGCCAGCAGTCTACGAGCGGGGGGGCAAGATACGCAGTATTTT. Based on the CDR3 plus reference TRBV28 and TRBJ2-3, the full variable domain is DVKVTQSSRYLVKRTGEKVFLECVQDMDHENMFWYRQDPGLGLRLIYFSYDVKMKEKGDIPEGYSVSREKKERFSLILESASTNQTSMYLCASSLRAGGQDTQYFGPGTRLTVL.

This clonotype has ten or more counts. The rearrangement links TRBV20-1 to TRBJ1-1; D remains ambiguous. The CDR3 spans 11 residues. Looked up from germline, CDR1 is DFQATT and CDR2 is SNEGSKA (reference sequence). Trimming removed 3 bases from V and 6 bases from J, with 8 bases in between. The CDR3 reads CSASRQAEAFF. The CDR3 DNA is TGCAGTGCTAGTCGTCAAGCTGAAGCTTTCTTT.

This clonotype was counted ten times or more. The CDR3 protein is CASSQEGGRGETQYF. Here the CDR3 DNA reads TGTGCCAGCAGCCAAGAAGGGGGGCGAGGCGAGACCCAGTACTTC. J is TRBJ2-5 and V is TRBV4-2; D tentatively fits TRBD1 or TRBD2 (6 bases each). The CDR3 extends over 15 amino acids. V was clipped by 0 bases and J by 5 bases, with 13 bases between them. Germline assignment: CDR1 LGHNA and CDR2 YNFKEQ.

As DNA, the CDR3 is TGCGCCAGCAGCCAACTGGTGGGGATCCACTACGAGCAGTACTTC. It specifies CASSQLVGIHYEQYF. This chain joins TRBV4-1 and TRBJ2-7; D is unclear. Germline values: CDR1 MGHRA, CDR2 YSYEKL. This CDR3 is 15 amino acids long. Trimming removed 2 bases at V and 3 bases at J, with 14 bases between.

There are many counts of this clonotype. This sequence joins TRBV6-2 or TRBV6-3 and TRBJ2-5; D is uncertain. The CDR3 totals 11 residues. The germline V gene encodes CDR1 MNHEY and CDR2 SVGEGT. V lost 2 bases to trimming and J lost 5 bases, with 3 bases between them. Here the CDR3 reads CASSYPETQYF. The CDR3 DNA sequence: TGTGCCAGCAGTTACCCGGAGACCCAGTACTTC.

This clonotype has at least ten counts. The chain combines TRBV7-2 with TRBJ2-5; D might be TRBD1 (6 bases). Germline CDR1 is SGHTA and CDR2 is FQGNSA. V lost 3 bases and J 5 bases, leaving 16 bases between the germline ends. There are 15 residues in the CDR3. The CDR3 DNA sequence: TGTGCCAGCAGCTTTGGAGAGGGGGAATTCGAGACCCAGTACTTC. Protein: CASSFGEGEFETQYF.

A remark on this clonotype: A much more abundant neighbour one base away suggests this may be a read error. The rearrangement links TRBV20-1 to TRBJ1-2; 8 nucleotides align to TRBD1. Germline lookup yields CDR1 DFQATT and CDR2 SNEGSKA (reference sequence). V was clipped by 4 bases and J by 4 bases; unmatched bases: 14. CDR3 size: 16 residues. CDR3: CSAKGQGRGDFYGYTF. As DNA, the CDR3 is TGCAGTGCTAAAGGACAGGGTCGGGGTGATTTCTATGGCTACACCTTC.

As concerns this clonotype: A read error may explain this, as a much larger clone is one base away. The chain is built from TRBV28 and TRBJ1-2; 8 bases are shared with TRBD1. Germline CDR1 reads MDHEN; CDR2 reads SYDVKM. V dropped 6 bases and J dropped 3; count of bases not matched to a gene: 6. This CDR3 contains 14 residues. The CDR3 nucleotides read TGTGCCAGCAGACCTACAGGGGGGCACTATGGCTACACCTTC. Translated: CASRPTGGHYGYTF.

The table lists this clonotype with a few counts. The CDR3 here is CASSLSQNWHIYGYTF. The CDR3 region has the DNA TGTGCCAGCAGCTTAAGTCAAAACTGGCACATTTATGGCTACACCTTC. The J gene is TRBJ1-2, the V gene TRBV7-2; no clear D gene. The CDR3 runs to 16 residues. V lost 2 bases, J lost 5 bases, and 18 bases lay in between. The germline gives CDR1 SGHTA, CDR2 FQGNSA.

This clonotype occurred a few times. The chain joins TRBV10-1 to TRBJ2-7; the D gene is possibly TRBD1 (6 bases). This CDR3 region has 14 residues. The V end lost 3 bases, the J end lost 4 bases, and 13 bases lay between the germline ends. CDR1 is WNHNN and CDR2 is SYGVQD in the germline V gene (reference sequence). CDR3: CASSDSGQKYEQYF. As DNA, the CDR3 is TGCGCCAGCAGTGATTCTGGACAGAAGTACGAGCAGTACTTC.

This clonotype was observed many times. V and J are TRBV20-1 and TRBJ1-1, with D maybe TRBD1 (5 bases). Trimming removed 0 bases at V and 1 base at J, with 9 bases between. The CDR3 spans 14 residues. Per germline, CDR1 DFQATT and CDR2 SNEGSKA (reference sequence). This CDR3 is CSAREMGGNTEAFF. The DNA for the CDR3 is TGCAGTGCTAGAGAAATGGGGGGGAACACTGAAGCTTTCTTT.

Only a few counts were recorded for this clonotype. The V and J genes are TRBV10-1 and TRBJ1-1, with a weak D call TRBD1 (5 bases). Germline lookup yields CDR1 WNHNN and CDR2 SYGVQD (reference sequence). V dropped 3 bases and J dropped 4 bases, with 9 bases sitting between them. The CDR3 spans 13 residues. CDR3 region: CASSEGEFTEAFF. CDR3 sequence (DNA): TGCGCCAGCAGTGAAGGGGAGTTCACTGAAGCTTTCTTT.

Remarks on this clonotype: A much larger clone differs from this one at a single base, so this may be a read error. This sequence joins TRBV6-2 or TRBV6-3 and TRBJ2-1; D possibly matches TRBD1 or TRBD2 (6 bases each). This CDR3 comprises 18 residues. Deletions cut 5 bases from V and 0 bases from J, with 20 bases between. Germline V gives CDR1 MNHEY, CDR2 SVGEGT. CDR3 bases: TGTGCCAGCAGTGAACTTCTAGCGAGGGGGAGCTCCTACAATGAGCAGTTCTTC. Its protein is CASSELLARGSSYNEQFF.

Details on this clonotype: This clone may be a read error of a much larger clone one base away. This chain joins TRBV3-2 and TRBJ2-7; TRBD1, as called in the table, went unchecked against the DNA. TRBV3-2 is a listed pseudogene. The CDR3 runs 15 residues. CDR3 sequence reads: CASSRDLVAAYEQYF. In nucleotides, the CDR3 is TGTGCCAGCAGCCGGGACCTGGTAGCCGCCTACGAGCAGTACTTC.